This T cell receptor (beta chain) was sequenced in a study of early T cells in non-severe SARS-CoV-2 infection. Study as a whole: Sequencing of bulk RNA from unsorted whole blood was done, without chain pairing. General study points: The matching step, a VDJdb search, favored anti-spike CD8 responses and missed private and CD4 specificities.

CDR3 length: 14 residues. Per germline, CDR1 KGHSH and CDR2 LQKENI. J gave up 3 bases and V 2 bases, and 3 bases lay outside the gene matches. This clonotype showed up just a few times. Its antigen is not known. The library protocol tagged individual cDNA molecules with unique molecular identifiers. TCRdb ran MiXCR on the 5' RACE reads and lists one entry per CDR3 protein. The sample consists of 90,000 to 120,000 distinct CDR3 sequences, 11% of them appearing once. Sequencing was performed on whole blood. The chain has TRBV18 and TRBJ1-1; the match to TRBD1 covers 7 bases. The receptor was derived from an adult who was a healthcare worker with PCR-confirmed SARS-CoV-2 infection or an uninfected control (not recorded which). The CDR3 DNA reads as TGTGCCAGCTCACCAGGACAGGCACACACTGAAGCTTTCTTT. Protein sequence: CASSPGQAHTEAFF.